This TCR beta chain is from a study of monozygotic twins with inflammatory bowel disease. To note about this clonotype: Its specificity is unknown.

Germline CDR1 reads SGHNT; CDR2 reads YYREEE (reference sequence). This CDR3 has 16 amino acids. Study-wide points: Some repertoire variability may stem from patients' differing immunosuppressive treatments. Clonotype overlap with others was lower in IBD patients than in healthy twins, a difference that was greatest with disease activity.

From its re-call of the 5' RACE reads, TCRdb lists each CDR3 protein once, without DNA. The specimen's table records approximately 120,000 distinct CDR3 sequences. The J gene is TRBJ1-3, the V gene TRBV5-4; the D call of TRBD1 rests on TCRdb alone, since no DNA is present to check it. The sequence derives from a human donor with ulcerative colitis or Crohn's disease, or a healthy co-twin of an affected twin (not recorded which). The sample was blood. The CDR3 region is CASSPGRGGSGNTIYF.